These 5 T cell receptor beta chains were sequenced from one sample in a study of cytomegalovirus exposure and HLA in healthy donors. Here immunoSEQ multiplex PCR was the method, and the copy in TCRdb shows in-frame clones only, minus some. The sample yields approximately 160,000 clones, roughly nine tenths seen once. What was sequenced was PBMCs. These receptors were taken from a woman aged 30 to 39 in good health and CMV-seronegative.

V usage is TRBV5-6 and J usage is TRBJ1-4, with TRBD1 identical over 11 bases. With 4 bases clipped from V and 7 bases from J, the junction kept 6 bases outside the gene matches. There are 15 residues in the CDR3. In germline, CDR1 is SGHDT, CDR2 YYEEEE. The CDR3 here is CASSQRDRGGEKLFF. CDR3 in DNA: TGTGCCAGCAGCCAACGGGACAGGGGGGGTGAAAAACTGTTTTTT.

Only one count was recorded for this clone. The CDR3 spells CASSLRGVGFYEQYF. The CDR3 DNA reads TGTGCCAGCAGCTTAAGGGGCGTTGGGTTCTACGAGCAGTACTTC. The chain couples TRBV7-8 to TRBJ2-7, with a tentative D call TRBD1 (5 bases). V lost 2 bases, J lost 3 bases, and 14 bases lay in between. CDR1 is SGHVS, CDR2 FQNEAQ, per germline. The CDR3 is 15 residues long.

There are a few counts of this clone. The V call is TRBV30, the J call TRBJ2-7; no definite D call. Germline V gives CDR1 GTSNPN, CDR2 SVGIG (reference sequence). V lost 1 base to trimming and J lost 5 bases, with 21 bases between them. The CDR3 loop spans 16 amino acids. The CDR3 reads CAWSATVTRLGDEQYF. The CDR3 coding sequence is TGTGCCTGGAGTGCCACCGTCACCCGCCTAGGCGACGAGCAGTACTTC.

The rearrangement joins TRBV19 to TRBJ1-2; D is perhaps TRBD1 (5 bases). Deletions cut 7 bases from V and 4 bases from J, with 19 bases between. There are 15 residues in the CDR3. Germline assignment: CDR1 LNHDA and CDR2 SQIVND (reference sequence). CDR3 loop: CASIGSREASYGYTF. DNA for the CDR3: TGTGCCAGTATCGGAAGCAGGGAAGCGAGCTATGGCTACACCTTC.

The sample holds one count of this clone. This sequence joins TRBV15 and TRBJ1-1; 10 nucleotides match TRBD1. After removal of 3 bases from V and 7 bases from J, the junction contained 5 bases not matched to a gene. Germline-derived CDR1 and CDR2 are LNHNV and YYDKDF (reference sequence). The length of the CDR3 is 14 residues. The CDR3 here is CATSRDRGSSEAFF. The CDR3 region has the DNA TGTGCCACCAGCAGGGACAGGGGGTCGAGTGAAGCTTTCTTT. The variable domain in full, completed from reference TRBV15 and TRBJ1-1, reads DAMVIQNPRYQVTQFGKPVTLSCSQTLNHNVMYWYQQKSSQAPKLLFHYYDKDFNNEADTPDNFQSRRPNTSFCFLDIRSPGLGDTAMYLCATSRDRGSSEAFFGQGTRLTVV.